Each of the 13 T cell receptor beta chains below was sequenced from the same sample in a study of blood T cell repertoires in COVID-19 (dated by TCRdb to the early 2020s). Receptor amplification or capture employed the immunoSEQ multiplex PCR assay. TCRdb's version of the immuneACCESS table is confined to in-frame rearrangements and falls short of the full clone set. An unresolved V gene accounts for under half of the shortfall where checked; the remainder is of unknown origin. The sample records around 190,000 clones, roughly four fifths of which are singletons. The ten largest clones take up over 10% of the sample. The specimen was peripheral blood. These receptors originate from a woman aged 45-65 years with acute or convalescent COVID-19.

In the case of this clone: Other DNA sequences in this sample translate to the same CDR3. V and J are TRBV19 and TRBJ2-1, with D possibly being TRBD1 (5 bases). The CDR3 is 12 residues long. Trimming removed 2 bases from V and 7 bases from J, with 6 bases in between. Germline assignment: CDR1 LNHDA and CDR2 SQIVND (reference sequence). CDR3 residues: CASSIQGNEQFF. The CDR3 coding sequence is TGTGCCAGTAGTATACAGGGAAATGAGCAGTTCTTC.

The chain carries TRBV5-1 and TRBJ2-2; D unresolved. The CDR3 covers 15 residues. V dropped 6 bases and J dropped 7 bases, with 19 bases sitting between them. Germline assignment: CDR1 SGHRS and CDR2 YFSETQ. The CDR3 sequence: CASKPSSDTRGELFF. The CDR3 DNA reads as TGCGCCAGCAAACCCTCATCCGACACCCGCGGGGAGCTGTTTTTT.

On this clone: This sample includes further DNA sequences coding for the same CDR3. The chain uses TRBV14 and TRBJ1-2; D remains ambiguous. The germline V gene encodes CDR1 SGHDN and CDR2 FVKESK. The CDR3 contains 12 residues. The ends were cut back, 3 bases at V and 2 bases at J, with 4 bases in the middle. The CDR3 region is CASSQQNYGYTF. The DNA for the CDR3 is TGTGCCAGCAGCCAGCAGAACTATGGCTACACCTTC.

V is TRBV30 and J is TRBJ1-5; a weak D match, TRBD1 (6 bases). Germline V lookup: CDR1 GTSNPN, CDR2 SVGIG (reference sequence). The length of the CDR3 is 13 residues. Trimming took 4 bases from V and 7 from J, leaving 14 bases between them. The CDR3 loop is CAWTLAGDQPQHF. CDR3 nucleotides: TGTGCCTGGACTTTGGCAGGGGACCAGCCCCAGCATTTT.

The chain has TRBV6-5 and TRBJ2-1; the match to TRBD2 covers 9 bases. In germline, CDR1 is MNHEY, CDR2 SVGAGI. V shed 2 bases and J 5 bases; nucleotides not matched to a gene: 4. This CDR3 is 15 amino acids long. CDR3 nucleotide sequence: TGTGCCAGCAGTTACGGGCGGGGGGGCCACAATGAGCAGTTCTTC. It yields the protein CASSYGRGGHNEQFF.

This clone showed up just once. V gene TRBV7-2 combines with J gene TRBJ2-7; D perhaps matches TRBD2 (5 bases). The CDR3 runs 12 residues. V dropped 5 bases and J dropped 3 bases, with 8 bases sitting between them. Germline V gene sequence: CDR1 SGHTA, CDR2 FQGNSA. In DNA, the CDR3 is TGTGCCAGCAGCCTAGGGAGCTACGAGCAGTACTTC. Translated, it gives CASSLGSYEQYF.

In DNA, the CDR3 is TGTGCCAGCAGTTACTCGACAGCCACTGAAGCTTTCTTT. Residues: CASSYSTATEAFF. This chain joins TRBV6-5 and TRBJ1-1; possibly TRBD1 for D (5 bases). Per germline, CDR1 MNHEY and CDR2 SVGAGI. Trimming took 0 bases from V and 4 from J, leaving 6 bases between them. The length of the CDR3 is 13 residues.

The V gene is TRBV7-9, the J gene TRBJ2-3; D gene ambiguous. CDR1 is SEHNR, CDR2 FQNEAQ, per germline (reference sequence). CDR3 size: 12 residues. Trimming pared 5 bases from V and 0 bases from J, leaving 3 bases between. The CDR3 region has the DNA TGTGCCAGCAGCCCTAGCACAGATACGCAGTATTTT. Its translation: CASSPSTDTQYF.

V usage is TRBV7-2 and J usage is TRBJ2-1, with 12 bases aligning to TRBD2. The germline CDR1 and CDR2 sequences are SGHTA and FQGNSA. The CDR3 loop spans 14 amino acids. The V and J ends lost 6 bases and 5 bases, in that order; junction bases with no gene match: 2. In DNA, the CDR3 is TGTGCCAGCAGGGGACTAGCGGGCCACAATGAGCAGTTCTTC. Translated, it gives CASRGLAGHNEQFF.

The gene calls are TRBV14 and TRBJ1-1, with 8 positions matching TRBD1. The CDR3 covers 15 residues. After removal of 4 bases from V and 4 bases from J, the junction contained 8 bases not matched to a gene. Germline V gene sequence: CDR1 SGHDN, CDR2 FVKESK. The CDR3 DNA reads TGTGCCAGCAGCCGAAGGACAGGGTTTGGCACTGAAGCTTTCTTT. Its protein is CASSRRTGFGTEAFF.

This chain links TRBV7-2 with TRBJ2-3; D possibly corresponds to TRBD2 (5 bases). Germline CDR1 and CDR2: SGHTA and FQGNSA. Trimming removed 7 bases from V and 1 base from J, with 21 bases in between. This CDR3 has 17 residues. The CDR3 is CASTPTLIVGGTDTQYF. CDR3 nucleotide sequence: TGTGCCAGCACCCCCACTCTCATAGTCGGGGGCACAGATACGCAGTATTTT.

V gene TRBV28 combines with J gene TRBJ2-1; 8 bases agree with TRBD2. J was trimmed by 8 bases and V by 1 base; bases with no gene match: 10. CDR3 length: 16 amino acids. From germline, CDR1 is MDHEN and CDR2 SYDVKM. CDR3 residues: CASSLYPGGVLDEQFF. The CDR3, as DNA: TGTGCCAGCAGTTTATACCCGGGGGGGGTTTTAGATGAGCAGTTCTTC.

The V and J genes are TRBV6-2 or TRBV6-3 and TRBJ2-7; D uncertain. Germline CDR1 MNHEY, CDR2 SVGEGT. CDR3 length: 12 residues. V dropped 5 bases and J dropped 0 bases, with 5 bases sitting between them. The DNA for the CDR3 is TGTGCCAGCAGTCTACCCTCCTACGAGCAGTACTTC. Translation gives CASSLPSYEQYF.